The present TCR beta chain was sequenced within a study of identical twins. Only healthy Caucasians were enrolled as donors. This CDR3 has 13 residues. V was clipped by 2 bases and J by 8 bases, with 9 bases between them. Germline CDR1 MDHEN, CDR2 SYDVKM. Addition of a universal primer site occurred through template switching, and cDNA carried unique molecular identifiers. TCRdb re-analysed the 5' RACE reads in MiXCR, keeping a single row per CDR3 protein. The table shows 1.5 million to 2 million distinct CDR3 sequences, with 25% to 35% occurring only once. This clonotype was detected many times. Input material: cord blood. This receptor was taken from a newborn girl in good health. The rearrangement links TRBV28 to TRBJ1-4, with unresolved D. The CDR3 reads CASSLGRLEKLFF. In DNA form, the CDR3 reads TGTGCCAGCAGTTTAGGTCGCCTAGAAAAACTGTTTTTT.